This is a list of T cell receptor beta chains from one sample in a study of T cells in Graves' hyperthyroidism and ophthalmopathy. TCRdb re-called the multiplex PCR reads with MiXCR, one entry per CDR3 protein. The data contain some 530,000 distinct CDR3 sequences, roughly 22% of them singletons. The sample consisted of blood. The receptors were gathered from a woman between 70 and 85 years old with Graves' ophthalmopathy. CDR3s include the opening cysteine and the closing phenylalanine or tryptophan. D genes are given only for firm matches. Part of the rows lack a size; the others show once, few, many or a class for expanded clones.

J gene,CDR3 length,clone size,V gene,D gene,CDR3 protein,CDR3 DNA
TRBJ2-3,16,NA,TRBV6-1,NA,CASSSLKGSRTDTQYF,TGTGCCAGCAGCTCCCTTAAAGGGAGCCGCACAGATACGCAGTATTTT
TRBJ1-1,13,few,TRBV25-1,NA,CASSAGGTTEAFF,TGTGCCAGCAGTGCGGGGGGGACAACTGAAGCTTTCTTT
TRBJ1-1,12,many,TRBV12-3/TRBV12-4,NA,CASSPLGTEAFF,TGTGCCAGCAGTCCTCTGGGCACTGAAGCTTTCTTT
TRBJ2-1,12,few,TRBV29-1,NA,CSVDLTTSRQFF,TGCAGCGTTGACCTAACCACTAGTCGGCAGTTCTTC
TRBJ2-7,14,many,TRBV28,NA,CASSLKGRAHEQYF,TGTGCCAGCAGTTTAAAGGGCAGGGCCCACGAGCAGTACTTC
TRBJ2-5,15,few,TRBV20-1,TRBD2,CSARGGTSKKETQYF,TGCAGTGCTAGAGGAGGGACTAGCAAGAAGGAGACCCAGTACTTC
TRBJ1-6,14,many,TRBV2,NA,CASSGSSYNSPLHF,TGTGCCAGCAGTGGTAGCTCCTATAATTCACCCCTCCACTTT
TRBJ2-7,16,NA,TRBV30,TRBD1,CAWSKTGGTSLGEQYF,TGTGCCTGGAGTAAAACAGGGGGCACATCATTGGGCGAGCAGTACTTC
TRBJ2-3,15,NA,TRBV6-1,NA,CASKSGASWTDTQYF,TGTGCCAGCAAGTCGGGGGCGTCTTGGACAGATACGCAGTATTTT
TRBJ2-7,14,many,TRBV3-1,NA,CASSQGRGTYEQYF,TGTGCCAGCAGCCAAGGGCGTGGAACCTACGAGCAGTACTTC
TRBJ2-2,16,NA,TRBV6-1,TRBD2,CASTSGLAGHTGELFF,TGTGCCAGCACCTCCGGACTAGCGGGGCACACCGGGGAGCTGTTTTTT
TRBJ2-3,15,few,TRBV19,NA,CASSTSVSSTDTQYF,TGTGCCAGTAGTACGTCAGTTTCGTCCACAGATACGCAGTATTTT
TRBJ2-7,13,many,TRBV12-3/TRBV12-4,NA,CASSFGDSYEQYF,TGTGCCAGCAGTTTCGGGGACTCCTACGAGCAGTACTTC
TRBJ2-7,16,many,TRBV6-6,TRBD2,CASSYSIPSGVGEQYF,TGTGCCAGCAGTTACTCGATACCTAGCGGGGTTGGCGAGCAGTACTTC
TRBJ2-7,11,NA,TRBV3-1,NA,CASSQSNLQYF,TGTGCCAGCAGCCAGTCCAATTTGCAGTACTTC
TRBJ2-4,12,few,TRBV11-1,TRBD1,CASSQGENIQYF,TGTGCCAGCAGTCAGGGGGAGAACATTCAGTACTTC
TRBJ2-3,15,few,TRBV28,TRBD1,CASRPRGTGVGTQYF,TGTGCCAGCAGGCCTCGAGGGACAGGGGTTGGTACGCAGTATTTT